The entry below describes one T cell receptor beta chain. Its antigen is as yet unknown. The sample is drawn from a study of shared clonotypes between healthy human individuals. Looking at the study overall: A donor's plate count was three for CD4 naive and three for CD4 memory; CD8 naive had two and CD8 memory one. Study results and caveats: Non-shared clonotypes were found to have lower generation probabilities than the clonotypes that were shared by all four of the sorted-subset donors. Blood alone was sampled, and tissue repertoires likely differ.

Naive CD8 cells comprised CD45RO-negative, CCR7-positively selected cells, excluding terminally differentiated effector memory CD45RA+ cells. The data were produced by immunoSEQ multiplex PCR, yet TCRdb's version contains in-frame clones alone and is incomplete. This table holds about 610,000 clones, about 95% found once. The sequenced sample consisted of naive CD8+ T cells sorted from blood. The sequence was collected from a woman younger than 45 in good health.

The CDR3 here is CASSSGGRWETQYF. CDR3 DNA: TGTGCCAGCAGTTCCGGCGGGAGATGGGAGACCCAGTACTTC. The chain recombines TRBV27 with TRBJ2-5, with 7 bases matching TRBD2. The junction had 7 bases not matched to a gene; V was cut back by 4 bases and J by 5 bases. CDR1 and CDR2 from the germline V gene are MNHEY and SMNVEV (reference sequence). The CDR3 loop spans 14 amino acids.